Listed below are T cell receptor beta chains from one sample, sequenced in a study of cytomegalovirus exposure and HLA in healthy donors. Generated by immunoSEQ multiplex PCR, the TCRdb table keeps only in-frame clones and is missing some. The sample contains about 90,000 clones, roughly 84% of which appear only once. The sequencing input was PBMCs. The receptors shown here come from a man aged 18 to 30 in good health and CMV-seronegative. Each CDR3 is given with its conserved first and last residue. D genes are given only for firm matches.

v_gene	d_gene	j_gene	CDR3nt	CDR3aa
TRBV4-2	.	TRBJ2-2	TGTGCCAGCAGCCCGGGGGCTAGCGGGAACACCGGGGAGCTGTTTTTT	CASSPGASGNTGELFF
TRBV6-6	TRBD2	TRBJ2-7	TGTGCCAGCACCGGCCCAGGACTAGCGGGAGAAAGGGAGCAGTACTTC	CASTGPGLAGEREQYF
TRBV6-6	TRBD1	TRBJ1-2	TGTGCCAGCAGTTCTGCACAGGGGTACGGCTACACCTTC	CASSSAQGYGYTF
TRBV11-2	TRBD2	TRBJ2-7	TGTGCCAGCAGCTTGACTAGCGGGATCAACGAGCAGTACTTC	CASSLTSGINEQYF
TRBV7-6	.	TRBJ1-4	TGTGCCAGCAGCTTAGGAGCAACTAATGAAAAACTGTTTTTT	CASSLGATNEKLFF
TRBV5-6	.	TRBJ2-7	TGTGCCAGCAGCCCCAGAGCCAGCGGCACCTACGAGCAGTACTTC	CASSPRASGTYEQYF
TRBV9	TRBD1	TRBJ2-7	TGTGCCAGCAGCACAGGACAGGGGGTAGGGTACGAGCAGTACTTC	CASSTGQGVGYEQYF
TRBV10-2	.	TRBJ2-7	TGCGCCAGCAAAGGACTGGACTCCTACGAGCAGTACTTC	CASKGLDSYEQYF
TRBV4-1	.	TRBJ1-2	TGCGCCAGCAGCCAGGGGTCCGGCGGGTATGGCTACACCTTC	CASSQGSGGYGYTF
TRBV6-5	TRBD1	TRBJ1-2	TGTGCCAGCAGTTACATAGGGACAGGTGATTCCTATGGCTACACCTTC	CASSYIGTGDSYGYTF
TRBV7-9	TRBD1	TRBJ1-1	TGTGCCAGCAGCCCCAGGGGGGATGAAGCTTTCTTT	CASSPRGDEAFF
TRBV18	TRBD1	TRBJ1-1	TGTGCCAGCTCGCTCAGGGGGGACACTGAAGCTTTCTTT	CASSLRGDTEAFF
TRBV6-5	.	TRBJ2-1	TGTGCCAGCGTGGGCAACTACAATGAGCAGTTCTTC	CASVGNYNEQFF
TRBV15	TRBD1	TRBJ1-5	TGTGCCACCAGCACAAGGACAGGGCCTCAGCCCCAGCATTTT	CATSTRTGPQPQHF
TRBV11-2	TRBD2	TRBJ2-3	TGTGCCAGCAGCTTAGGGGCTAGCGGGAGGTTCGGGGATACGCAGTATTTT	CASSLGASGRFGDTQYF
TRBV6-1	TRBD1	TRBJ1-1	TGTGCCAGCAGTCCCCGGGACAGGGCGGACACTGAAGCTTTCTTT	CASSPRDRADTEAFF
TRBV29-1	TRBD1	TRBJ2-5	TGCAGCGTTGGGACAGGGGATGGGCAGTACTTC	CSVGTGDGQYF
TRBV30	.	TRBJ1-2	TGTGCCTGGAGTAGGGCAGGGGATTCTGGCTACACCTTC	CAWSRAGDSGYTF
TRBV11-3	TRBD1	TRBJ1-1	TGTGCCAGCAGCTGGACAGGGGGCAATAGGCCTACTGAAGCTTTCTTT	CASSWTGGNRPTEAFF
TRBV27	TRBD2	TRBJ2-7	TGTGCCAGCAGTTTAGCGTCTAGCGGGAAGTACGAGCAGTACTTC	CASSLASSGKYEQYF
TRBV19	.	TRBJ1-4	TGTGCCAGTAAGACAGGAACCGCAACTAATGAAAAACTGTTTTTT	CASKTGTATNEKLFF
TRBV4-1	TRBD2	TRBJ2-5	TGCGCCAGCAGCCATGCTTTGGGGAGGGCCCGGGGGGAGACCCAGTACTTC	CASSHALGRARGETQYF
TRBV6-5	TRBD1	TRBJ1-1	TGTGCCAGCAGCCGACGGACAGGGGGGAACACTGAAGCTTTCTTT	CASSRRTGGNTEAFF